Listed below are T cell receptor beta chains from one sample, sequenced in a study of follicular helper T cells after annual influenza vaccination. Assay: immunoSEQ multiplex PCR; the TCRdb copy retains only in-frame clones and omits some. The sample holds 5,500 to 7,500 clones, about 81% seen once. Sample: CXCR5- memory CD4+ T cells sorted from blood, taken on the day of influenza vaccination. These receptors all come from an adult who received the influenza vaccine. The CDR3 runs from the conserved cysteine through the conserved F or W. The D gene is left open where the match is weak. The size entry is marked missing in some rows and otherwise reads once, few, many or a size class.

j_call: TRBJ2-1; d_call: -; v_call: TRBV7-3; clone_size: -; cdr3_aa: CASSSSGGYDNEQFF; cdr3_nt: TGTGCCAGCAGCTCCTCGGGGGGCTACGACAATGAGCAGTTCTTC
j_call: TRBJ1-1; d_call: -; v_call: TRBV6-1; clone_size: -; cdr3_aa: CASSVSTFISNTEAFF; cdr3_nt: TGTGCCAGCAGTGTTTCGACTTTTATTTCGAACACTGAAGCTTTCTTT
j_call: TRBJ2-5; d_call: -; v_call: TRBV18; clone_size: -; cdr3_aa: CASSPTLVEGQETQYF; cdr3_nt: TGTGCCAGCTCACCGACTTTGGTCGAGGGCCAAGAGACCCAGTACTTC
j_call: TRBJ2-7; d_call: -; v_call: TRBV5-4; clone_size: -; cdr3_aa: CASSPPGTDYEQYF; cdr3_nt: TGTGCCAGCAGCCCCCCCGGGACGGATTACGAGCAGTACTTC
j_call: TRBJ1-4; d_call: -; v_call: TRBV7-2; clone_size: -; cdr3_aa: CASSPGSQKLFF; cdr3_nt: TGTGCCAGCAGCCCCGGGAGCCAAAAACTGTTTTTT
j_call: TRBJ1-6; d_call: -; v_call: TRBV7-2; clone_size: -; cdr3_aa: CASSPDWGYDSPLHF; cdr3_nt: TGTGCCAGCAGCCCCGATTGGGGGTACGATTCACCCCTCCACTTT
j_call: TRBJ2-2; d_call: TRBD2; v_call: TRBV11-3; clone_size: -; cdr3_aa: CASSYERGLVNTGELFF; cdr3_nt: TGTGCCAGCAGTTACGAGCGGGGGTTGGTGAACACCGGGGAGCTGTTTTTT
j_call: TRBJ1-2; d_call: -; v_call: TRBV5-8; clone_size: -; cdr3_aa: CASSRLGRTYYGYTF; cdr3_nt: TGTGCCAGCAGCCGACTCGGGAGGACGTACTATGGCTACACCTTC
j_call: TRBJ1-4; d_call: -; v_call: TRBV10-3; clone_size: -; cdr3_aa: CAISESFRGANEKLFF; cdr3_nt: TGTGCCATCAGTGAGTCTTTCAGGGGAGCTAATGAAAAACTGTTTTTT
j_call: TRBJ1-1; d_call: -; v_call: TRBV27; clone_size: -; cdr3_aa: CASSLTSDRLEAFF; cdr3_nt: TGTGCCAGCAGTTTAACCTCCGACAGGCTTGAAGCTTTCTTT
j_call: TRBJ1-2; d_call: TRBD1; v_call: TRBV4-1; clone_size: -; cdr3_aa: CASSQDSYNRGLNYGYTF; cdr3_nt: TGCGCCAGCAGCCAAGATTCCTATAACAGGGGGCTGAACTATGGCTACACCTTC
j_call: TRBJ2-5; d_call: -; v_call: TRBV6-5; clone_size: -; cdr3_aa: CASSFRAPPATQYF; cdr3_nt: TGTGCCAGCAGTTTTAGGGCGCCCCCGGCGACCCAGTACTTC
j_call: TRBJ2-2; d_call: TRBD2; v_call: TRBV7-9; clone_size: -; cdr3_aa: CASSSGTSGGKYTGELFF; cdr3_nt: TGTGCCAGCAGCTCAGGGACTAGCGGGGGAAAATACACCGGGGAGCTGTTTTTT
j_call: TRBJ1-1; d_call: -; v_call: TRBV9; clone_size: -; cdr3_aa: CASSVLSGSTEAFF; cdr3_nt: TGTGCCAGCAGCGTACTGTCAGGGAGCACTGAAGCTTTCTTT
j_call: TRBJ2-7; d_call: -; v_call: TRBV19; clone_size: -; cdr3_aa: CARWEIGGRSYEQYF; cdr3_nt: TGTGCCAGGTGGGAAATAGGGGGGCGTTCCTACGAGCAGTACTTC
j_call: TRBJ2-2; d_call: -; v_call: TRBV13; clone_size: few; cdr3_aa: CASSLVVGGTGELFF; cdr3_nt: TGTGCCAGCAGCTTAGTCGTGGGAGGCACCGGGGAGCTGTTTTTT
j_call: TRBJ2-7; d_call: TRBD1; v_call: TRBV18; clone_size: few; cdr3_aa: CASSPPGTGSGYEQYF; cdr3_nt: TGTGCCAGCTCACCACCCGGGACAGGGTCGGGCTACGAGCAGTACTTC
j_call: TRBJ1-1; d_call: -; v_call: TRBV7-2; clone_size: -; cdr3_aa: CASRDRENTEAFF; cdr3_nt: TGTGCCAGCAGGGACAGAGAGAACACTGAAGCTTTCTTT
j_call: TRBJ2-3; d_call: TRBD2; v_call: TRBV5-8; clone_size: -; cdr3_aa: CASTQTSGSTQYF; cdr3_nt: TGTGCCAGCACCCAGACTAGCGGGAGTACGCAGTATTTT
j_call: TRBJ1-6; d_call: -; v_call: TRBV9; clone_size: -; cdr3_aa: CASSGDNSPLHF; cdr3_nt: TGTGCCAGCAGCGGGGATAATTCACCCCTCCACTTT
j_call: TRBJ2-7; d_call: -; v_call: TRBV4-2; clone_size: few; cdr3_aa: CASSQDRGGSYEQYF; cdr3_nt: TGTGCCAGCAGCCAAGATCGGGGCGGATCCTACGAGCAGTACTTC
j_call: TRBJ1-2; d_call: -; v_call: TRBV7-9; clone_size: -; cdr3_aa: CASSPLARYGYTF; cdr3_nt: TGTGCCAGCAGTCCTCTCGCCCGCTATGGCTACACCTTC
j_call: TRBJ2-1; d_call: TRBD2; v_call: TRBV11-2; clone_size: -; cdr3_aa: CASSLWRGGYNEQFF; cdr3_nt: TGTGCCAGCAGCTTGTGGCGGGGGGGTTACAATGAGCAGTTCTTC
j_call: TRBJ1-1; d_call: -; v_call: TRBV7-2; clone_size: -; cdr3_aa: CASSLNLAEAFF; cdr3_nt: TGTGCCAGCAGCTTAAACTTGGCTGAAGCTTTCTTT
j_call: TRBJ2-6; d_call: -; v_call: TRBV7-9; clone_size: -; cdr3_aa: CASRPAPSSGANVLTF; cdr3_nt: TGTGCCAGCAGGCCCGCCCCAAGCTCTGGGGCCAACGTCCTGACTTTC
j_call: TRBJ2-3; d_call: -; v_call: TRBV7-8; clone_size: -; cdr3_aa: CASSSLPGGEDTQYF; cdr3_nt: TGTGCCAGCAGCTCCCTCCCGGGTGGCGAAGATACGCAGTATTTT
j_call: TRBJ1-3; d_call: -; v_call: TRBV9; clone_size: -; cdr3_aa: CASSVGGTSGNTIYF; cdr3_nt: TGTGCCAGCAGCGTAGGGGGGACCTCTGGAAACACCATATATTTT
j_call: TRBJ2-5; d_call: -; v_call: TRBV21-1; clone_size: -; cdr3_aa: CASSKVGDRRYRETQYF; cdr3_nt: TGTGCCAGCAGCAAAGTGGGGGACAGACGGTACCGGGAGACCCAGTACTTC
j_call: TRBJ2-1; d_call: TRBD2; v_call: TRBV6-1; clone_size: once; cdr3_aa: CASNPGLAGNEQFF; cdr3_nt: TGTGCCAGCAACCCGGGACTAGCGGGGAATGAGCAGTTCTTC
j_call: TRBJ1-3; d_call: -; v_call: TRBV7-6; clone_size: -; cdr3_aa: CASSLWLGAGNTIYF; cdr3_nt: TGTGCCAGCAGCTTATGGTTAGGGGCTGGAAACACCATATATTTT
j_call: TRBJ1-2; d_call: -; v_call: TRBV4-2; clone_size: few; cdr3_aa: CASSQRGTLGTGGYTF; cdr3_nt: TGTGCCAGCAGCCAACGCGGGACGCTAGGGACGGGTGGCTACACCTTC
j_call: TRBJ1-5; d_call: -; v_call: TRBV7-2; clone_size: -; cdr3_aa: CASSLEYGGHQPQHF; cdr3_nt: TGTGCCAGCAGCTTAGAGTACGGGGGCCATCAGCCCCAGCATTTT
j_call: TRBJ2-2; d_call: -; v_call: TRBV2; clone_size: -; cdr3_aa: CASSRLGAGELFF; cdr3_nt: TGTGCCAGCAGTCGACTTGGGGCCGGGGAGCTGTTTTTT
j_call: TRBJ1-2; d_call: -; v_call: TRBV4-1; clone_size: -; cdr3_aa: CASSRGGQSSGYTF; cdr3_nt: TGCGCCAGCAGCCGGGGTGGGCAGTCTTCGGGCTACACCTTC
j_call: TRBJ2-2; d_call: TRBD2; v_call: TRBV7-8; clone_size: once; cdr3_aa: CASSSLGLASTGELFF; cdr3_nt: TGTGCCAGCAGCTCCCTGGGACTAGCCTCCACCGGGGAGCTGTTTTTT
j_call: TRBJ2-7; d_call: TRBD2; v_call: TRBV18; clone_size: -; cdr3_aa: CASSPSSGGPTYEQYF; cdr3_nt: TGTGCCAGCTCACCATCCAGCGGGGGCCCTACCTACGAGCAGTACTTC
j_call: TRBJ2-5; d_call: TRBD2; v_call: TRBV7-2; clone_size: once; cdr3_aa: CASSLAGGQETQYF; cdr3_nt: TGTGCCAGCAGCTTAGCGGGGGGGCAAGAGACCCAGTACTTC
j_call: TRBJ1-2; d_call: -; v_call: TRBV19; clone_size: -; cdr3_aa: CASSTDYGYTF; cdr3_nt: TGTGCCAGTAGTACGGACTATGGCTACACCTTC
j_call: TRBJ2-1; d_call: -; v_call: TRBV21-1; clone_size: -; cdr3_aa: CASSKAKRQRNEQFF; cdr3_nt: TGTGCCAGCAGCAAAGCTAAAAGGCAACGGAATGAGCAGTTCTTC
j_call: TRBJ2-7; d_call: -; v_call: TRBV10-1; clone_size: -; cdr3_aa: CANTNSSLRNSYEQYF; cdr3_nt: TGCGCCAATACGAACTCTAGCTTAAGGAACTCCTACGAGCAGTACTTC
j_call: TRBJ1-4; d_call: TRBD1; v_call: TRBV9; clone_size: few; cdr3_aa: CASSGRQGVRKLFF; cdr3_nt: TGTGCCAGCAGCGGCAGACAGGGGGTTAGAAAACTGTTTTTT
j_call: TRBJ2-5; d_call: -; v_call: TRBV6-5; clone_size: -; cdr3_aa: CASSSAELAAYF; cdr3_nt: TGTGCCAGCAGTTCGGCGGAGCTAGCCGCGTACTTC